The 12 T cell receptor beta chains presented below share a single source sample, sequenced in a study of CD8 T cells in ankylosing spondylitis. Each CDR3 protein is one row after TCRdb ran MiXCR on the 5' RACE reads. The table lists roughly 180,000 distinct CDR3 sequences, just over 9.5% of them singletons, with more than 13% in the top ten. Specimen: blood, either unsorted or a sorted T cell fraction (not recorded which). These receptors all stem from a female donor with ankylosing spondylitis or in good health (not recorded which).

This clonotype appeared a few times. The V call is TRBV5-4, the J call TRBJ2-7; 7 bases agree with TRBD2. V gave up 1 base and J gave up 2 bases; unmatched junction bases: 6. This CDR3 is built from 15 residues. The germline CDR1 and CDR2 sequences are SGHNT and YYREEE (reference sequence). The chain's CDR3 is CASSLFGTNTYEQYF. In nucleotides, the CDR3 is TGTGCCAGCAGCTTGTTCGGGACTAACACCTACGAGCAGTACTTC.

This chain connects TRBV6-5 to TRBJ2-3; 10 nucleotides match TRBD2. This CDR3 is built from 15 residues. The germline V gene has CDR1 MNHEY and CDR2 SVGAGI. V shed 5 bases and J 4 bases; nucleotides not matched to a gene: 6. The CDR3 loop is CASSPLAGGSDTQYF. CDR3 DNA: TGTGCCAGCAGTCCTTTAGCGGGAGGCTCAGATACGCAGTATTTT.

In its sample, this clonotype was seen a few times. The gene calls are TRBV27 and TRBJ2-7; D not resolved. Germline loops: CDR1 MNHEY, CDR2 SMNVEV (reference sequence). V was clipped by 7 bases and J by 6 bases, with 19 bases between them. The CDR3 loop spans 14 amino acids. Written as DNA, the CDR3 is TGTGCCAGCACCCCGCGGCTCCCTCCCTTCGAGCAGTACTTC. Protein: CASTPRLPPFEQYF.

The chain has TRBV7-6 and TRBJ2-6; D remains unclear. Germline-derived CDR1 and CDR2 are SGHVS and FNYEAQ. CDR3 size: 18 residues. Deletions cut 2 bases from V and 0 bases from J, with 14 bases between. In nucleotides, the CDR3 is TGTGCCAGCAGCTTAATTATAAGCGTCGACTCTGGGGCCAACGTCCTGACTTTC. It translates to CASSLIISVDSGANVLTF.

The chain is built from TRBV6-2 or TRBV6-3 and TRBJ2-1, with D maybe TRBD2 (5 bases). The CDR3 length is 12 residues. Germline V gene lookup returns CDR1 MNHEY and CDR2 SVGEGT. The V end was cut by 6 bases, the J end by 6 bases, with 9 bases between. The CDR3 sequence is CASRSGSNEQFF. The CDR3 nucleotides are TGTGCCAGCAGGAGCGGATCCAATGAGCAGTTCTTC.

This clonotype was seen at least ten times. The CDR3 region has the DNA TGCAGCGTTGAAGATCGGGCAGAGCAAGAGACCCAGTACTTC. Amino acid sequence: CSVEDRAEQETQYF. The chain recombines TRBV29-1 with TRBJ2-5; D uncertain. The V end lost 0 bases, the J end lost 2 bases, and 10 bases lay between the germline ends. The CDR3 covers 14 residues. Germline V gene data show CDR1 as SQVTM and CDR2 as ANQGSEA. The full variable domain, rest sourced from reference TRBV29-1 and TRBJ2-5, is SAVISQKPSRDICQRGTSLTIQCQVDSQVTMMFWYRQQPGQSLTLIATANQGSEATYESGFVIDKFPISRPNLTFSTLTVSNMSPEDSSIYLCSVEDRAEQETQYFGPGTRLLVL.

J is TRBJ2-5 and V is TRBV29-1, with 10 bases lining up with TRBD1. Looked up from germline, CDR1 is SQVTM and CDR2 is ANQGSEA. Losses at the gene ends were 3 bases for V and 5 bases for J; bases not matched to a gene: 3. The CDR3 runs to 13 residues. CDR3 nucleotides: TGCAGCGTTGATTGGGACAGGGGTGAGACCCAGTACTTC. This gives the protein CSVDWDRGETQYF. Drawing the rest from reference TRBV29-1 and TRBJ2-5, the complete variable domain is SAVISQKPSRDICQRGTSLTIQCQVDSQVTMMFWYRQQPGQSLTLIATANQGSEATYESGFVIDKFPISRPNLTFSTLTVSNMSPEDSSIYLCSVDWDRGETQYFGPGTRLLVL.

This chain uses TRBV6-5 with TRBJ2-3; 10 nucleotides line up with TRBD2. CDR1 MNHEY and CDR2 SVGAGI come from the germline V gene. CDR3 length: 15 amino acids. The ends lost 3 bases at V and 5 bases at J; junction bases unmatched: 5. CDR3 in DNA: TGTGCCAGCAGTTATCTAGCGGGAGCGGTAGATACGCAGTATTTT. It translates to CASSYLAGAVDTQYF.

This sequence joins TRBV9 and TRBJ1-1; D gene uncertain. The germline V and J ends were trimmed by 4 bases and 1 base, with 11 bases remaining between them. Germline loops: CDR1 SGDLS, CDR2 YYNGEE. The CDR3 loop spans 14 amino acids. The CDR3 DNA reads as TGTGCCAGCAGCTACTTTGGGGAGAACACTGAAGCTTTCTTT. Amino acid sequence: CASSYFGENTEAFF.

This clonotype turned up a few times. The rearrangement uses TRBV19 and TRBJ2-1; D is unresolved. This CDR3 contains 13 residues. With 1 base removed from V and 7 bases from J, the gap between germline ends came to 8 bases. Germline loops: CDR1 LNHDA, CDR2 SQIVND (reference sequence). CDR3 nucleotides: TGTGCCAGTAGTATAGGCCGTCTTAATGAGCAGTTCTTC. Its translation: CASSIGRLNEQFF.

This clonotype appeared many times. The gene calls are TRBV7-9 and TRBJ2-7; D uncertain. Trimming took 2 bases from V and 7 from J, leaving 9 bases between them. CDR1 and CDR2 from the germline V gene are SEHNR and FQNEAQ (reference sequence). The CDR3 extends over 12 amino acids. DNA for the CDR3: TGTGCCAGCAGCTTACGAGGTAGTGAGCAGTACTTC. Encoded protein: CASSLRGSEQYF.

This clonotype has only a few counts. This rearrangement joins TRBV4-1 to TRBJ2-1; 9 positions agree with TRBD2. V shed 1 base, J shed 0 bases, and the junction held 4 bases outside the gene matches. CDR3 size: 17 residues. CDR1 and CDR2 from the germline V gene are MGHRA and YSYEKL. Here the CDR3 reads CASSQGAGGPSYNEQFF. CDR3 nucleotide sequence: TGCGCCAGCAGCCAAGGAGCGGGAGGTCCCTCCTACAATGAGCAGTTCTTC.